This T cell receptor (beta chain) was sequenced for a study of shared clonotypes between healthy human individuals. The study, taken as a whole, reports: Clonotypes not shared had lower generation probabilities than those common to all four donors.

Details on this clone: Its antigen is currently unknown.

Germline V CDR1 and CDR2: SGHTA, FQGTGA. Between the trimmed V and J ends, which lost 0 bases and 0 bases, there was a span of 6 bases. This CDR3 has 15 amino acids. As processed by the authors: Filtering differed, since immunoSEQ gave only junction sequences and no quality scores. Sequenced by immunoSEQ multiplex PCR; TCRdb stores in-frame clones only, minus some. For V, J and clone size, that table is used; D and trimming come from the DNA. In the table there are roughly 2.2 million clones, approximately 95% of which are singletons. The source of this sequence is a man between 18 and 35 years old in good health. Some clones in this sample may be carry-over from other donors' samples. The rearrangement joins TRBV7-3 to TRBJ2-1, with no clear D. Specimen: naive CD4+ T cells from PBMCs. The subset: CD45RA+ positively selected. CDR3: CASSLTKSSYNEQFF. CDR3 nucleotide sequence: TGTGCCAGCAGCTTAACTAAGAGCTCCTACAATGAGCAGTTCTTC. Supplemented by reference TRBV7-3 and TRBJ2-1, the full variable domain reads GAGVSQTPSNKVTEKGKYVELRCDPISGHTALYWYRQSLGQGPEFLIYFQGTGAADDSGLPNDRFFAVRPEGSVSTLKIQRTERGDSAVYLCASSLTKSSYNEQFFGPGTRLTVL.